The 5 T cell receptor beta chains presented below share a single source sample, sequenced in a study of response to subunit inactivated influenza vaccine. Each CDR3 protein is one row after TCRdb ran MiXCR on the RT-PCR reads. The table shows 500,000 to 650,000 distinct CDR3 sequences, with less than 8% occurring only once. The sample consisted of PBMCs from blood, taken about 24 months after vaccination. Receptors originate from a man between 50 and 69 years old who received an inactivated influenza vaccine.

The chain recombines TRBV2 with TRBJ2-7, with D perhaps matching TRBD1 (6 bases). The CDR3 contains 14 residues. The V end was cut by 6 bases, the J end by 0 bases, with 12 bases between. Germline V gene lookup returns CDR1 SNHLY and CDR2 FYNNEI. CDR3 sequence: CASRADRNSYEQYF. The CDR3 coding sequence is TGTGCCAGCAGAGCAGACAGGAACTCCTACGAGCAGTACTTC.

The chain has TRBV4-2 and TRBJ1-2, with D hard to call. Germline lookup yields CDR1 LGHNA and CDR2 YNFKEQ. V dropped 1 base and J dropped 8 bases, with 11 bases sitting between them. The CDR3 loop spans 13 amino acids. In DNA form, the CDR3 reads TGTGCCAGCAGCCAAGGGCGTGTATTAGGCTACACCTTC. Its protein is CASSQGRVLGYTF.

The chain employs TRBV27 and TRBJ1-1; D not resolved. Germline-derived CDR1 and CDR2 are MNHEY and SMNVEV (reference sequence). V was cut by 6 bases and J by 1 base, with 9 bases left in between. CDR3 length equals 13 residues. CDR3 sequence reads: CASRQTRNTEAFF. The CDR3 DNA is TGTGCCAGCAGGCAAACAAGGAACACTGAAGCTTTCTTT.

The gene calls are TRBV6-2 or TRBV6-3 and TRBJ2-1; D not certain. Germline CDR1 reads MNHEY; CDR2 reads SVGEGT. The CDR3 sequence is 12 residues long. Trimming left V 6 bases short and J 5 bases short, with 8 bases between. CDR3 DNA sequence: TGTGCCAGCAGGAGCTGGCACAATGAGCAGTTCTTC. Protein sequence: CASRSWHNEQFF.

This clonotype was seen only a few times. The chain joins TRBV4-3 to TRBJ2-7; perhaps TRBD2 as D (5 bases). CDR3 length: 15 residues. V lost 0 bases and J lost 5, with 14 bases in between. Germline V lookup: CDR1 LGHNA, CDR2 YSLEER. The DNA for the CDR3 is TGCGCCAGCAGCCAAGATACGATTGGTAGCGACGAGCAGTACTTC. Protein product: CASSQDTIGSDEQYF.